Presented here are 15 T cell receptor beta chains from one specimen sequenced in a study of regulatory T cells in long-lasting Graves disease. Building of the TCR beta libraries involved iRepertoire HTBI primers and Arm-PCR of CDR3 regions. TCRdb re-called the multiplex PCR reads through MiXCR, storing one row per CDR3 protein. In the table there are hundreds of thousands of distinct CDR3 sequences, about 20% of which are singletons. Time point indicated: persistent/refractory GD, antithyroid drugs over 5 years with positive TRAb. PBMC RNA was the source of the TCR library. Specimen: peripheral blood mononuclear cells (PBMCs), collected when the disease was refractory, from a patient treated with antithyroid drugs. The receptors originated from a female donor with Graves disease.

This clonotype was seen only a few times. The chain carries TRBV5-5 and TRBJ1-1; no definite D call. Trimming took 4 bases from V and 5 from J, leaving 9 bases between them. CDR3 size: 12 residues. Germline V gene lookup returns CDR1 SGHKS and CDR2 YYEKEE (reference sequence). CDR3 sequence reads: CASSLKATEAFF. CDR3 sequence (DNA): TGTGCCAGCAGCCTGAAGGCGACTGAAGCTTTCTTT.

This clonotype was seen a few times. The chain carries TRBV24-1 and TRBJ2-5; 7 nucleotides agree with TRBD2. V was clipped by 9 bases and J by 5 bases; unmatched bases: 8. In germline, CDR1 is KGHDR, CDR2 SFDVKD. CDR3 length: 13 residues. DNA of the CDR3: TGTGCCACCGGGATGGGGGGGGGGGAGACCCAGTACTTC. Protein: CATGMGGGETQYF.

The rearrangement uses TRBV9 and TRBJ1-1; no clear D gene. The V and J ends lost 1 base and 4 bases respectively, with 14 bases between them. Germline assignment: CDR1 SGDLS and CDR2 YYNGEE. This CDR3 spans 15 amino acids. CDR3 region: CASSVLPGTSTEAFF. The CDR3 DNA sequence: TGTGCCAGCAGCGTACTCCCGGGAACCAGCACTGAAGCTTTCTTT.

V is TRBV28 and J is TRBJ2-7; 9 bases align to TRBD2. The CDR3 contains 19 residues. With V trimmed by 10 bases and J by 0 bases, 22 bases remained unmatched. CDR1 is MDHEN and CDR2 is SYDVKM in the germline V gene. CDR3 coding DNA: TGTGCCACTCTCCCTTCGGGGAGGGTTAGCGGGAGTGGCTCCTACGAGCAGTACTTC. Encoded protein: CATLPSGRVSGSGSYEQYF.

This clonotype was detected ten times or more. This rearrangement joins TRBV12-3 or TRBV12-4 to TRBJ1-1; unclear D gene. The CDR3 runs to 15 residues. V was clipped by 6 bases and J by 5 bases, with 19 bases between them. CDR3 protein: CASSLVWAAGTEAFF. CDR3 bases: TGTGCCAGCAGCCTCGTGTGGGCTGCGGGGACTGAAGCTTTCTTT.

V gene TRBV19 combines with J gene TRBJ1-1; D possibly corresponds to TRBD1 (6 bases). The CDR3 extends over 14 amino acids. The germline CDR1 and CDR2 sequences are LNHDA and SQIVND (reference sequence). V lost 6 bases to trimming and J lost 8 bases, with 19 bases between them. The chain's CDR3 is CASRRETGLAEAFF. DNA of the CDR3: TGTGCCAGTAGAAGGGAGACAGGTCTCGCCGAAGCTTTCTTT. The full variable domain, with the rest looked up from reference TRBV19 and TRBJ1-1, is DGGITQSPKYLFRKEGQNVTLSCEQNLNHDAMYWYRQDPGQGLRLIYYSQIVNDFQKGDIAEGYSVSREKKESFPLTVTSAQKNPTAFYLCASRRETGLAEAFFGQGTRLTVV.

Turning to this clonotype: A much more abundant neighbour one base away suggests this may be a read error. The chain uses TRBV5-1 and TRBJ2-7; maybe TRBD2 (6 bases). Germline V gives CDR1 SGHRS, CDR2 YFSETQ. The CDR3 has 11 residues. Trimming took off 10 bases at V and 2 bases at J, with 10 bases between the two ends. CDR3 loop: CAGGETYEQYF. The CDR3 coding sequence is TGCGCCGGCGGGGAGACCTACGAGCAGTACTTC.

The CDR3, as DNA: TGTGCCAGCTCACCCTCCACAGATACGCAGTATTTT. It translates to CASSPSTDTQYF. This chain uses TRBV18 with TRBJ2-3; no reliable D call. V dropped 3 bases and J dropped 2 bases, with 3 bases sitting between them. CDR1 is KGHSH and CDR2 is LQKENI in the germline V gene. The CDR3 has 12 amino acids.

This clonotype was observed many times. The gene calls are TRBV15 and TRBJ1-2; D gene uncertain. The CDR3 has 14 residues. V dropped 5 bases and J dropped 6 bases, with 16 bases sitting between them. CDR1 and CDR2 from the germline V gene are LNHNV and YYDKDF (reference sequence). CDR3 sequence: CATSSFSGVNGYTF. The CDR3 DNA reads TGTGCCACCAGCTCCTTTAGTGGGGTGAATGGCTACACCTTC.

This chain connects TRBV25-1 to TRBJ1-1, with D hard to call. The CDR3 is made up of 14 amino acids. Trimming took off 3 bases at V and 1 base at J, with 9 bases between the two ends. CDR1 MGHDK and CDR2 SYGVNS come from the germline V gene. For the CDR3, the DNA is TGTGCCAGCAGTGATCCACATCGGAACACTGAAGCTTTCTTT. Translation gives CASSDPHRNTEAFF.

The V gene is TRBV20-1, the J gene TRBJ2-5, with 8 bases fitting TRBD1. CDR1 and CDR2 from the germline V gene are DFQATT and SNEGSKA (reference sequence). Trimming at V came to 5 bases and at J to 5 bases, leaving 7 bases not matched to a gene. This CDR3 is built from 13 residues. The CDR3 DNA reads as TGCAGTGCTCAGGGACAGGCTGGCGAGACCCAGTACTTC. Translation gives CSAQGQAGETQYF.

The table lists this clonotype with a few counts. The chain links TRBV27 to TRBJ2-7; possible D gene TRBD2, 6 bases. The CDR3 is made up of 15 amino acids. V dropped 5 bases and J dropped 2 bases, with 16 bases sitting between them. The germline V gene has CDR1 MNHEY and CDR2 SMNVEV (reference sequence). DNA for the CDR3: TGTGCCAGCAGTCCCCTCCGGGAGAGGACCTACGAGCAGTACTTC. Amino acids: CASSPLRERTYEQYF.

This clonotype was observed a handful of times. The CDR3 sequence: CASSMGGTFQETQYF. In DNA, the CDR3 is TGTGCCAGTAGTATGGGGGGGACATTCCAAGAGACCCAGTACTTC. V and J are TRBV19 and TRBJ2-5, with D possibly TRBD2 on 7 matching bases. V was cut by 3 bases and J by 1 base, with 12 bases left in between. The CDR3 totals 15 residues. Looked up from germline, CDR1 is LNHDA and CDR2 is SQIVND (reference sequence).

The chain has TRBV7-9 and TRBJ1-5, with 9 nucleotides matching TRBD1. The CDR3 consists of 16 residues. The junction had 8 bases not matched to a gene; V was cut back by 3 bases and J by 5 bases. The V gene's germline CDR1 is SEHNR and CDR2 FQNEAQ (reference sequence). The CDR3 nucleotides read TGTGCCAGCAGCTTGAGGACAGGGGCGCGAGATCAGCCCCAGCATTTT. Protein sequence: CASSLRTGARDQPQHF.

The rearrangement uses TRBV5-1 and TRBJ2-5, with 7 nucleotides matching TRBD1. There are 15 residues in the CDR3. Germline trimming cut 1 base from V and 5 bases from J; bases unmatched to any gene: 8. CDR1 SGHRS and CDR2 YFSETQ come from the germline V gene. CDR3 amino acids: CASSLSAQTGETQYF. The CDR3 DNA follows: TGCGCCAGCAGCTTGTCGGCACAGACAGGGGAGACCCAGTACTTC.